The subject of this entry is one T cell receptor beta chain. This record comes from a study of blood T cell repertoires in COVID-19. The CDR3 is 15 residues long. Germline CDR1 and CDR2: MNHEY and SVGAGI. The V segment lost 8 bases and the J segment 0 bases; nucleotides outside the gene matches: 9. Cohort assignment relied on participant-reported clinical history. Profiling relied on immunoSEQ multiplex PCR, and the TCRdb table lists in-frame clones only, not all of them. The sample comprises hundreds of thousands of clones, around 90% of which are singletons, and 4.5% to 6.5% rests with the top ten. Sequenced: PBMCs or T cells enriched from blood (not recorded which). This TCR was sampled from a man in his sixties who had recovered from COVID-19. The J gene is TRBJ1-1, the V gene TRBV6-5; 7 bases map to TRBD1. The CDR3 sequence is CASSRQGRMNTEAFF. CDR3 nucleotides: TGTGCCAGCTCAAGACAGGGACGGATGAACACTGAAGCTTTCTTT.